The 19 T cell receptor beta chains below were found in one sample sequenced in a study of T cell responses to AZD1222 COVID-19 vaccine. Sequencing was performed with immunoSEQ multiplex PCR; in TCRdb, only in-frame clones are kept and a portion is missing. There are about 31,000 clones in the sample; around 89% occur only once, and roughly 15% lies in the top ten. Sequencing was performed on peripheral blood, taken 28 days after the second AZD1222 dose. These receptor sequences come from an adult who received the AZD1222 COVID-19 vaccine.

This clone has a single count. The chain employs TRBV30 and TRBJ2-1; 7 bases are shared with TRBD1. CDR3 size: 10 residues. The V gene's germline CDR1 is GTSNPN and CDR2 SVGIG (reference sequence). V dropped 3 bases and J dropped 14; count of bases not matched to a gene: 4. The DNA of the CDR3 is TGTGCCTGGAGGGGGACAGTTGAGTTCTTC. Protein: CAWRGTVEFF.

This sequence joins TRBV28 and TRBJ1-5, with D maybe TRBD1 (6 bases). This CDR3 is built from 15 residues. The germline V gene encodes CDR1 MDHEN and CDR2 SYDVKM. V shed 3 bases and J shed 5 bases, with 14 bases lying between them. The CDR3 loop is CASSFRLGADQPQHF. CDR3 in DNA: TGTGCCAGCAGTTTTCGTCTGGGGGCGGATCAGCCCCAGCATTTT.

The CDR3 DNA reads as TGTGCCAGCAGCTTAGCGGACAGGGGGCCGGTGTTCGGTCAGCCCCAGCATTTT. Translated, it gives CASSLADRGPVFGQPQHF. The chain couples TRBV7-8 to TRBJ1-5; 11 positions agree with TRBD1. The V gene end was trimmed by 0 bases and the J gene end by 6 bases; junction bases not matched to a gene: 10. This CDR3 spans 18 amino acids. Germline lookup yields CDR1 SGHVS and CDR2 FQNEAQ. The entire variable domain, with the rest obtained from reference TRBV7-8 and TRBJ1-5, is as follows: GAGVSQSPRYKVAKRGQDVALRCDPISGHVSLFWYQQALGQGPEFLTYFQNEAQLDKSGLPSDRFFAERPEGSVSTLKIQRTQQEDSAVYLCASSLADRGPVFGQPQHFGDGTRLSIL.

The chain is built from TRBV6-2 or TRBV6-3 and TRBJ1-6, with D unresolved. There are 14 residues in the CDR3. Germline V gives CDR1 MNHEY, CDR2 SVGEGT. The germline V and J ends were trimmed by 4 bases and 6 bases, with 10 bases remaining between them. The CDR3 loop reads CASSSTGRNSPLHF. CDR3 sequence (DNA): TGTGCCAGCAGTTCCACGGGTCGTAATTCACCCCTCCACTTT.

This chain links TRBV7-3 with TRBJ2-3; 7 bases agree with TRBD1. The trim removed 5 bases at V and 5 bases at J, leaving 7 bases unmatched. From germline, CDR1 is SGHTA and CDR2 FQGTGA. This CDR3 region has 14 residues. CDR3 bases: TGTGCCAGCAGCCCTACAGGGGCCCGAGATACGCAGTATTTT. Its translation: CASSPTGARDTQYF.

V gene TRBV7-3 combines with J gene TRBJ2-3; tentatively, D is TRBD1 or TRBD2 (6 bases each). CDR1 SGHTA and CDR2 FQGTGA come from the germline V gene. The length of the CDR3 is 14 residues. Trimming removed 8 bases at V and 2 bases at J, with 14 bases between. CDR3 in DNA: TGTGCCAGCGGTAGGGGGGACAACACAGATACGCAGTATTTT. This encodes CASGRGDNTDTQYF.

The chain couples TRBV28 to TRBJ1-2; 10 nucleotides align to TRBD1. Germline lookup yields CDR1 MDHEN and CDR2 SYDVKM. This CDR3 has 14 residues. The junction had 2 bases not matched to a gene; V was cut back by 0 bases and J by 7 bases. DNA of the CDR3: TGTGCCAGCAGTTTATGGACAGGGGGCGGTGGCTACACCTTC. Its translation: CASSLWTGGGGYTF.

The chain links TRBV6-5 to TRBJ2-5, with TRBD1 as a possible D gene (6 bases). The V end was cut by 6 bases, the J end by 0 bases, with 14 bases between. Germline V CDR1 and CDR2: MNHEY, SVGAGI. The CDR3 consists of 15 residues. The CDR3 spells CASSQTGSNQETQYF. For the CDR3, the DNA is TGTGCCAGCAGCCAAACAGGGAGTAACCAAGAGACCCAGTACTTC.

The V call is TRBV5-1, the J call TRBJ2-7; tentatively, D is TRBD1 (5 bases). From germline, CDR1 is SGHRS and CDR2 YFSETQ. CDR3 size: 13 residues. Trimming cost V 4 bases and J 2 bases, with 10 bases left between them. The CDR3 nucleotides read TGCGCCAGCAGCGAGACAGCAGCCTACGAGCAGTACTTC. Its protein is CASSETAAYEQYF.

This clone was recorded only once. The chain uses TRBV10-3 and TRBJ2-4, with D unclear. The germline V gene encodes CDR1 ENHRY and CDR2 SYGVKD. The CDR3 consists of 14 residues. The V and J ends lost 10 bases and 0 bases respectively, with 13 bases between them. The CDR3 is CANQWELAKNIQYF. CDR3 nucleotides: TGTGCCAACCAGTGGGAACTAGCCAAAAACATTCAGTACTTC.

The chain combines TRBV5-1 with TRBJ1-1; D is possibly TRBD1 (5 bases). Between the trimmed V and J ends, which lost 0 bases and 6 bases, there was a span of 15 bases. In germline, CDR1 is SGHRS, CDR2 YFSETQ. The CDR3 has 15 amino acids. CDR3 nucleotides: TGCGCCAGCAGCTTGGCCCCGTTGGGGGGGGCTGAAGCTTTCTTT. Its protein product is CASSLAPLGGAEAFF.

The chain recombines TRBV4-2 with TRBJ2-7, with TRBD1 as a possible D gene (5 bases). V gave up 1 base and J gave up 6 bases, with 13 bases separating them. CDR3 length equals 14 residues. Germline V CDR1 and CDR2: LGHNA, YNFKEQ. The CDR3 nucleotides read TGTGCCAGCAGCCAAGTTACAGGCCTGGCCGAGCAGTACTTC. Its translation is CASSQVTGLAEQYF.

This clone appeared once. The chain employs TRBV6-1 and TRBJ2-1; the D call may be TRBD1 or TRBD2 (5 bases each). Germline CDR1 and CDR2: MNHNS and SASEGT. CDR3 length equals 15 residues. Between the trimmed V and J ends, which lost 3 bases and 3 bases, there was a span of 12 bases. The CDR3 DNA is TGTGCCAGCAGTGATTGGGGACCTTACTACAATGAGCAGTTCTTC. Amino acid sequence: CASSDWGPYYNEQFF.

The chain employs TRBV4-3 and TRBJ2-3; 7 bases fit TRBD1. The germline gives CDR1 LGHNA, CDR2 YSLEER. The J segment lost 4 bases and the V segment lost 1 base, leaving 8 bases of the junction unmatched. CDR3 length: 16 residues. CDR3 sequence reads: CASSQADRAKADTQYF. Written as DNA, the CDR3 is TGCGCCAGCAGCCAAGCTGACAGGGCAAAGGCAGATACGCAGTATTTT.

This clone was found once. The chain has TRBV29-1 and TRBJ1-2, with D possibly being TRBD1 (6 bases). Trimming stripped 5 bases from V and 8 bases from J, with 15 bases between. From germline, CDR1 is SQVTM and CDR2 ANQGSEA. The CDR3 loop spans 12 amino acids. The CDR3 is CSVNLQGRGYTF. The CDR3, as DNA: TGCAGCGTTAATCTACAGGGAAGGGGCTACACCTTC.

The chain's CDR3 is CASSLTGGAIGYTF. In DNA, the CDR3 is TGTGCCAGCAGCTTGACAGGGGGCGCGATAGGCTACACCTTC. The V and J genes are TRBV5-5 and TRBJ1-2; 9 bases are a match to TRBD1. V lost 1 base and J lost 8; bases outside the gene matches: 6. The length of the CDR3 is 14 residues. Germline CDR1 reads SGHKS; CDR2 reads YYEKEE (reference sequence). Filled out from reference TRBV5-5 and TRBJ1-2, the complete variable domain reads DAGVTQSPTHLIKTRGQQVTLRCSPISGHKSVSWYQQVLGQGPQFIFQYYEKEERGRGNFPDRFSARQFPNYSSELNVNALLLGDSALYLCASSLTGGAIGYTFGSGTRLTVV.

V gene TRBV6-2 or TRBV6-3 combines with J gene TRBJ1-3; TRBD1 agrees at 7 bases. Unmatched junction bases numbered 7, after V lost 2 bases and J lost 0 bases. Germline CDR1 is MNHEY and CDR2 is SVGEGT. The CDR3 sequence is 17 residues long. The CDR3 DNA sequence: TGTGCCAGCAGTTACCGGTCTCCAGGGGGCTCTGGAAACACCATATATTTT. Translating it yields CASSYRSPGGSGNTIYF.

CDR3: CASSLQDTQYF. CDR3 sequence (DNA): TGTGCCAGCAGTTTACAAGATACGCAGTATTTT. The rearrangement uses TRBV12-3 or TRBV12-4 and TRBJ2-3, with unresolved D. The CDR3 extends over 11 amino acids. V was clipped by 2 bases and J by 5 bases, with 2 bases between them.

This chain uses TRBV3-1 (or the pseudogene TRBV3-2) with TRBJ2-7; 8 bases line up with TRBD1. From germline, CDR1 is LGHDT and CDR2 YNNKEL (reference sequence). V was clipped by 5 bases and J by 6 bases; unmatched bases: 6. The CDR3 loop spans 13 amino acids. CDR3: CASSSQGAAEQYF. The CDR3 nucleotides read TGTGCCAGCAGCTCGCAGGGGGCGGCCGAGCAGTACTTC.